A selection of T cell receptor beta chains follows, all from one sample in a study of blood T cell repertoires in COVID-19. Assay used: immunoSEQ multiplex PCR; TCRdb lists only in-frame clones, some missing. This table holds a few hundred thousand clones, about 90% found once. The sequenced sample consisted of peripheral blood. Every receptor here comes from a man aged 55 to 70 with acute or convalescent COVID-19. Both conserved end residues are trimmed from each CDR3. The D gene is left open where the match is weak.

TRBV29-1	-	TRBJ2-7	SVGPFRRGDEQY
TRBV7-2	-	TRBJ1-1	ASRDRRGGNTEAF
TRBV3-1/TRBV3-2	-	TRBJ1-5	ASSHSRGGGQPQH
TRBV28	TRBD2	TRBJ2-3	ASSLPGTSVGPITDTQY
TRBV5-4	TRBD1	TRBJ1-1	ASSLVPGGETEAF
TRBV5-1	-	TRBJ1-3	ASSLRAGRGNTIY
TRBV7-9	-	TRBJ2-2	ASSLASTRNTGELF
TRBV7-2	TRBD2	TRBJ2-1	ASSSLGGGAYNEQF
TRBV5-4	-	TRBJ2-7	ASSADRAYEQY
TRBV11-2	TRBD1	TRBJ1-6	ASSLGQGANSPLH
TRBV6-2/TRBV6-3	TRBD1	TRBJ2-7	ASSSPGQTPLYYEQY
TRBV11-3	TRBD1	TRBJ2-7	ASSPSVTGAYEQY
TRBV18	TRBD1	TRBJ1-5	ASSPEDREGQPQH
TRBV7-2	-	TRBJ1-2	ASSFEAFNPGYT
TRBV6-5	-	TRBJ1-5	ASSSTGNQPQH
TRBV18	TRBD1	TRBJ1-6	ASSPRPGTGSSSPLH